A selection of T cell receptor beta chains follows, all from one sample in a study of cytomegalovirus exposure and HLA in healthy donors. Profiled with immunoSEQ multiplex PCR; TCRdb holds only in-frame clones, not every one. The sample has fewer than 140,000 clones; more than 60% are singletons. Sequencing input: PBMCs. The source of these receptors is a man in his 60s in good health and CMV-seronegative. Each CDR3 is given with its conserved first and last residue. A D gene is named only where the DNA matches it firmly. Clone size is given for some rows only: seen once, a few or many times, or a class if the clone is expanded.

d_call clone_size j_call v_call cdr3_aa cdr3_nt
NA once TRBJ1-5 TRBV5-8 CASSFRGTGLVSQHF TGTGCCAGCAGCTTTCGTGGAACGGGTCTAGTATCCCAGCATTTT
NA few TRBJ2-6 TRBV4-2 CASSQLEGSGANVLTF TGTGCCAGCAGCCAGCTAGAGGGCTCTGGGGCCAACGTCCTGACTTTC
NA NA TRBJ2-3 TRBV5-1 CASSVPLADSTDTQYF TGCGCCAGCAGCGTACCCTTAGCGGATAGCACAGATACGCAGTATTTT
TRBD1 few TRBJ2-7 TRBV6-5 CASSRDRSTYEQYF TGTGCCAGCAGCCGGGACAGGTCGACCTACGAGCAGTACTTC
NA NA TRBJ1-2 TRBV6-4 CASSDTGRGSGYTF TGTGCCAGCAGTGACACAGGACGCGGTAGTGGCTACACCTTC
TRBD2 NA TRBJ2-1 TRBV29-1 CSGDSGGVNEQFF TGCAGCGGCGATAGCGGGGGGGTGAATGAGCAGTTCTTC
NA NA TRBJ2-5 TRBV29-1 CSVESGYQETQYF TGCAGCGTTGAATCGGGGTACCAAGAGACCCAGTACTTC
NA NA TRBJ1-1 TRBV19 CASSRRRENTEAFF TGTGCCAGTAGCCGGAGGCGGGAGAACACTGAAGCTTTCTTT
NA NA TRBJ1-1 TRBV28 CASEGNTEAFF TGTGCCAGCGAGGGAAACACTGAAGCTTTCTTT
NA NA TRBJ2-2 TRBV4-3 CASSQGGPEAGELFF TGCGCCAGCAGCCAAGGGGGTCCGGAGGCCGGGGAGCTGTTTTTT
NA NA TRBJ1-6 TRBV6-1 CASSGGGLTGLGVSPLHF TGTGCCAGCAGTGGGGGGGGACTGACAGGTCTTGGGGTTTCACCCCTCCACTTT
NA NA TRBJ1-1 TRBV5-6 CASSASGTLYKGTEAFF TGTGCCAGCAGCGCCTCCGGGACACTATACAAAGGGACTGAAGCTTTCTTT
NA NA TRBJ2-6 TRBV7-3 CASSLSQGSGANVLTF TGTGCCAGCAGCCTATCACAGGGTTCTGGGGCCAACGTCCTGACTTTC
NA NA TRBJ2-6 TRBV28 CASSLFGQGTGANVLTF TGTGCCAGCAGTTTATTTGGTCAGGGCACTGGGGCCAACGTCCTGACTTTC
TRBD1 NA TRBJ2-7 TRBV19 CASSIRDRGVHEQYF TGTGCCAGTAGTATCCGGGACAGGGGAGTTCACGAGCAGTACTTC
TRBD1 NA TRBJ1-5 TRBV29-1 CSVAGQGNQPQHF TGCAGCGTCGCCGGACAGGGCAATCAGCCCCAGCATTTT
NA NA TRBJ2-3 TRBV2 CASSGRGGRTDTQYF TGTGCCAGCAGTGGGAGGGGGGGGCGCACAGATACGCAGTATTTT
TRBD2 NA TRBJ2-3 TRBV11-2 CASSYERGGFDTQYF TGTGCCAGCAGTTATGAGCGGGGGGGCTTCGATACGCAGTATTTT
TRBD1 NA TRBJ2-6 TRBV7-2 CASTPRRDRTGANVLTF TGTGCCAGCACCCCTAGGCGGGACAGGACTGGGGCCAACGTCCTGACTTTC
TRBD1 few TRBJ1-6 TRBV5-4 CASSLDRGTSPLHF TGTGCCAGCAGCTTGGACAGGGGGACTTCACCCCTCCACTTT
NA NA TRBJ1-2 TRBV18 CASSPLGGNYGYTF TGTGCCAGCTCACCATTAGGGGGAAACTATGGCTACACCTTC
TRBD2 NA TRBJ2-7 TRBV7-6 CASSVNRDYDEQYF TGTGCCAGCAGCGTCAACCGGGACTATGACGAGCAGTACTTC
NA NA TRBJ2-3 TRBV9 CASSVGEERTQYF TGTGCCAGCAGCGTGGGAGAGGAACGGACGCAGTATTTT
TRBD2 NA TRBJ2-1 TRBV4-1 CASSQDTAGGSYNEQFF TGCGCCAGCAGCCAAGATACAGCGGGGGGATCCTACAATGAGCAGTTCTTC
TRBD1 many TRBJ1-1 TRBV7-3 CASSSYRGMEAFF TGTGCCAGCAGCTCCTACAGGGGGATGGAGGCTTTCTTT
NA few TRBJ2-5 TRBV7-3 CASSSGQTETQYF TGTGCCAGCAGCTCCGGACAGACAGAGACCCAGTACTTC
TRBD1 NA TRBJ2-1 TRBV10-2 CASHRGSSYNEQFF TGCGCCAGCCACAGGGGGAGCTCCTACAATGAGCAGTTCTTC
NA NA TRBJ1-2 TRBV6-6 CASSSQGHYGYTF TGTGCCAGCAGTTCCCAGGGCCACTATGGCTACACCTTC
TRBD1 NA TRBJ1-1 TRBV5-6 CASSRDRANTEAFF TGTGCCAGCAGCCGCGACAGGGCGAACACTGAAGCTTTCTTT
NA NA TRBJ2-5 TRBV7-2 CASSFDRQQETQYF TGTGCCAGCAGCTTTGACCGACAGCAAGAGACCCAGTACTTC
NA NA TRBJ2-1 TRBV15 CATSRDPGGNEQFF TGTGCCACCAGCAGAGATCCCGGGGGCAATGAGCAGTTCTTC
TRBD1 NA TRBJ1-2 TRBV6-4 CASRRDRGADGYTF TGTGCCAGCAGGAGGGACAGGGGCGCCGATGGCTACACCTTC
TRBD1 NA TRBJ1-6 TRBV2 CASSGRQGPNSPLHF TGTGCCAGCAGTGGCAGACAGGGGCCTAATTCACCCCTCCACTTT
NA few TRBJ1-1 TRBV30 CAWAGWPMNTEAFF TGTGCCTGGGCAGGGTGGCCGATGAACACTGAAGCTTTCTTT
TRBD1 NA TRBJ1-2 TRBV7-9 CASSRGQNGYTF TGTGCCAGCAGCAGGGGGCAAAATGGCTACACCTTC
NA few TRBJ1-4 TRBV11-2 CASSQNWATGRNEKLFF TGTGCCAGCAGCCAAAACTGGGCCACTGGAAGGAATGAAAAACTGTTTTTT
NA once TRBJ1-1 TRBV7-3 CASSFLANTEAFF TGTGCCAGCAGCTTCCTGGCCAACACTGAAGCTTTCTTT
NA NA TRBJ1-6 TRBV6-5 CASSLTDYNSPLHF TGTGCCAGCAGCCTAACAGACTATAATTCACCCCTCCACTTT
TRBD1 once TRBJ2-4 TRBV27 CASSTRTGGWYIQYF TGTGCCAGCAGTACCCGGACAGGGGGGTGGTACATTCAGTACTTC
TRBD1 NA TRBJ1-2 TRBV5-4 CASRPGQGNYGYTF TGTGCCAGCAGACCAGGACAGGGCAACTATGGCTACACCTTC
NA NA TRBJ2-1 TRBV5-1 CASRLPDESSYNEQFF TGCGCCAGCAGACTACCCGACGAGAGCTCCTACAATGAGCAGTTCTTC
NA NA TRBJ2-2 TRBV7-9 CASSLRDLLTGELFF TGTGCCAGCAGCTTACGGGACTTGCTCACCGGGGAGCTGTTTTTT
NA NA TRBJ1-3 TRBV5-1 CASSLNGQLNTGNTIYF TGCGCCAGCAGCTTAAATGGACAGCTAAATACAGGAAACACCATATATTTT
NA NA TRBJ2-1 TRBV4-3 CASSQDPADSSYNEQFF TGCGCCAGCAGCCAAGATCCTGCGGATAGCTCCTACAATGAGCAGTTCTTC
TRBD1 once TRBJ2-3 TRBV30 CAWSPDRAADTQYF TGTGCCTGGAGTCCGGACAGGGCGGCAGATACGCAGTATTTT
NA NA TRBJ1-5 TRBV5-1 CASSLDSRSNQPQHF TGCGCCAGCAGCTTGGATTCTAGAAGCAATCAGCCCCAGCATTTT
NA NA TRBJ1-3 TRBV5-1 CASSLVAGGLSGNTIYF TGCGCCAGCAGCTTGGTCGCCGGAGGGCTCTCTGGAAACACCATATATTTT
NA NA TRBJ1-2 TRBV5-4 CASSSLGQGTNYGYTF TGTGCCAGCAGCTCCCTCGGCCAGGGGACCAACTATGGCTACACCTTC
NA NA TRBJ2-2 TRBV30 CAWNRGSNTGELFF TGTGCCTGGAACCGGGGGTCGAACACCGGGGAGCTGTTTTTT
NA NA TRBJ1-4 TRBV6-5 CASSYRGATNEKLFF TGTGCCAGCAGTTACCGGGGGGCAACTAATGAAAAACTGTTTTTT
TRBD1 NA TRBJ1-5 TRBV30 CAWSRDRGINSNQPQHF TGTGCCTGGAGTCGGGACAGGGGTATCAATAGCAATCAGCCCCAGCATTTT
TRBD1 NA TRBJ2-7 TRBV2 CASSESSDRAYEQYF TGTGCCAGCAGTGAATCCTCGGACAGGGCCTACGAGCAGTACTTC
TRBD1 NA TRBJ2-7 TRBV2 CASRLGQVDEQYF TGTGCCAGCAGATTGGGACAGGTCGACGAGCAGTACTTC
TRBD1 NA TRBJ1-2 TRBV2 CASRTDRGNEYGYTF TGTGCCAGCAGGACCGACAGGGGAAATGAATATGGCTACACCTTC
NA few TRBJ2-2 TRBV5-1 CASSGLGEEGFTGELFF TGCGCCAGCAGCGGCCTGGGGGAGGAAGGGTTCACCGGGGAGCTGTTTTTT
TRBD1 NA TRBJ1-5 TRBV10-3 CAISSGQGEQPQHF TGTGCCATCAGTTCCGGACAGGGGGAACAGCCCCAGCATTTT
TRBD1 few TRBJ1-6 TRBV30 CAWSPPGTGDNSPLHF TGTGCCTGGAGTCCACCCGGGACAGGGGATAATTCACCCCTCCACTTT